The present T cell receptor (beta chain) was sequenced within a study of read filtering for tumor transcriptome and immune sequencing. For the study at large: TCR-mapped reads were about 4.05 to 10.27 million with IR-seq versus about 85 to 1273 with RNA-seq.

This clonotype was detected many times. This library used around 400 ng RNA and molecular barcoded adaptors spanning alpha/delta and beta/gamma chains. A single record per CDR3 protein comes from TCRdb applying MiXCR to the reads. This sample has approximately 65,000 distinct CDR3 sequences; more than 11% occur once, and the top ten carry around 45%. The TCR originated in a donor aged 40 or older with multiple myeloma. Sequenced sample: a population of CD138-negative cells sorted from bone marrow.

For the CDR3, the DNA is TGCAGCGTTGGGACAGGGTTAGCCGGGGAGCTGTTTTTT. Translating it yields CSVGTGLAGELFF. This chain connects TRBV29-1 to TRBJ2-2; TRBD1 matches at 8 bases. The CDR3 is made up of 13 amino acids. V lost 4 bases, J lost 6 bases, and 4 bases stayed unmatched. Germline CDR1 and CDR2: SQVTM and ANQGSEA.